Listed here are 32 T cell receptor beta chains from one sample, sequenced in a study of T cells in Graves' hyperthyroidism and ophthalmopathy (dated by TCRdb to about 2019). Libraries were constructed by multiplex PCR. Sequencing took place on an Illumina HiSeq 2000. The TCR beta CDR3 regions were amplified from the RNA transcripts. The first round of RT-PCR for the TCR CDR3 was performed with the HTBI primer set and the Qiagen OneStep RT-PCR kit. The public reads were reprocessed in TCRdb via fastp at Q25 and MiXCR, keeping in-frame beta chains. Identical CDR3 proteins give one entry, which carries the most common genes and DNA. The sample data list fewer than 500,000 distinct CDR3 sequences, and approximately 14% of these were observed just once. Roughly 13% of the sample is held by the ten biggest clonotypes. Material for sequencing was blood. The receptors originated from a young man with Graves' ophthalmopathy.

This clonotype has a count of ten or more. DNA of the CDR3: TGTGCCAGCCTTTTTGGGGGCGCAGATACGCAGTATTTT. It is translated as CASLFGGADTQYF. This chain uses TRBV28 with TRBJ2-3, with a possible D match to TRBD1 (6 bases). V was trimmed by 8 bases and J by 4 bases, leaving 13 bases between them. CDR3 length: 13 residues. From germline, CDR1 is MDHEN and CDR2 SYDVKM.

V usage is TRBV24-1 and J usage is TRBJ2-4; 8 bases align to TRBD1. CDR1 KGHDR and CDR2 SFDVKD come from the germline V gene. The CDR3 runs 12 residues. The junction had 3 bases not matched to a gene; V was cut back by 7 bases and J by 8 bases. The CDR3 bases are TGTGCCACCAGGGACAGGGCTGACATTCAGTACTTC. Translating it yields CATRDRADIQYF.

This rearrangement joins TRBV29-1 to TRBJ1-1; a possible D gene is TRBD1 (5 bases). V lost 5 bases, J lost 1 base, and 8 bases lay in between. CDR1 is SQVTM and CDR2 is ANQGSEA in the germline V gene. This CDR3 has 12 amino acids. CDR3 protein: CSVRGGNTEAFF. Here the CDR3 DNA reads TGCAGCGTTCGTGGGGGGAACACTGAAGCTTTCTTT.

This clonotype was observed many times. The chain couples TRBV20-1 to TRBJ1-1; D is unclear. The germline V gene has CDR1 DFQATT and CDR2 SNEGSKA (reference sequence). This CDR3 contains 12 residues. V lost 2 bases to trimming and J lost 4 bases, with 8 bases between them. In nucleotides, the CDR3 is TGCAGTGCTAGAAAGACGGCCACTGAAGCTTTCTTT. This translates into CSARKTATEAFF.

This rearrangement joins TRBV24-1 to TRBJ2-5; 8 nucleotides align to TRBD2. The CDR3 has 14 amino acids. Unmatched junction bases numbered 3, after V lost 4 bases and J lost 3 bases. From germline, CDR1 is KGHDR and CDR2 SFDVKD. CDR3 in DNA: TGTGCCACCAGTGAGGGACTAGAGAAAGAGACCCAGTACTTC. Amino acid sequence: CATSEGLEKETQYF.

This clonotype has a count of ten or more. The chain recombines TRBV7-6 with TRBJ2-5, with TRBD1 identical over 7 bases. The CDR3 is 13 residues long. Germline CDR1 reads SGHVS; CDR2 reads FNYEAQ. J was trimmed by 5 bases and V by 2 bases; bases with no gene match: 2. This chain's CDR3 is CASSLQGVETQYF. CDR3 nucleotides: TGTGCCAGCAGCTTACAGGGGGTGGAGACCCAGTACTTC.

This clonotype was picked up a small number of times. The rearrangement joins TRBV6-6 to TRBJ1-2; D is undetermined. The V end was cut by 0 bases, the J end by 3 bases, with 8 bases between. This CDR3 spans 14 amino acids. Germline CDR1 reads MNHNY; CDR2 reads SVGAGI (reference sequence). The CDR3 sequence: CASSYSGSDYGYTF. DNA for the CDR3: TGTGCCAGCAGTTACTCCGGGTCCGACTATGGCTACACCTTC.

V usage is TRBV11-2 and J usage is TRBJ2-7, with 9 bases lining up with TRBD2. Germline V gives CDR1 SGHAT, CDR2 FQNNGV. V lost 5 bases and J lost 6; bases outside the gene matches: 8. The CDR3 is 14 residues long. The CDR3 sequence is CASSHLGLAVEQYF. For the CDR3, the DNA is TGTGCCAGCAGCCATCTGGGACTAGCAGTCGAGCAGTACTTC.

This clonotype showed up just once. Possible read error: a much larger clone is one base away. The rearrangement joins TRBV6-1 to TRBJ1-2; TRBD1 matches 7 bases. This CDR3 is built from 12 residues. Germline-derived CDR1 and CDR2 are MNHNS and SASEGT. Germline trimming cut 8 bases from V and 0 bases from J; bases unmatched to any gene: 0. CDR3 bases: TGTGCCAGCGGGACAGCTAACTATGGCTACACCTTC. It codes for CASGTANYGYTF.

This clonotype was seen ten or more times. CDR3 bases: TGTGCCAGCAGCGAGGCGGCGGGGACAGATACGCAGTATTTT. This gives the protein CASSEAAGTDTQYF. The J gene is TRBJ2-3, the V gene TRBV7-3; a possible D gene is TRBD2 (6 bases). Deletions cut 5 bases from V and 3 bases from J, with 12 bases between. The CDR3 loop spans 14 amino acids. Germline lookup yields CDR1 SGHTA and CDR2 FQGTGA.

This clonotype was observed at least ten times. The J gene is TRBJ2-3, the V gene TRBV7-6, with 7 nucleotides matching TRBD1. V dropped 1 base and J dropped 7; count of bases not matched to a gene: 8. The CDR3 runs to 15 residues. The V gene's germline CDR1 is SGHVS and CDR2 FNYEAQ. This CDR3 is CASSLGAQGSNTQYF. As DNA, the CDR3 is TGTGCCAGCAGCTTAGGGGCACAGGGGTCAAATACGCAGTATTTT.

This clonotype showed up many times. This chain connects TRBV20-1 to TRBJ1-2; D is unresolved. V gave up 0 bases and J gave up 7 bases, with 3 bases separating them. The length of the CDR3 is 10 residues. Germline V lookup: CDR1 DFQATT, CDR2 SNEGSKA (reference sequence). CDR3 sequence: CSAREGGYTF. The CDR3 coding sequence is TGCAGTGCTAGAGAGGGTGGCTACACCTTC.

This clonotype showed up many times. The J gene is TRBJ2-7, the V gene TRBV3-1; TRBD1 or TRBD2 may be the D gene (5 bases each). Germline CDR1 and CDR2: LGHDT and YNNKEL (reference sequence). The CDR3 has 15 amino acids. Trimming took off 1 base at V and 3 bases at J, with 13 bases between the two ends. The CDR3 coding sequence is TGTGCCAGCAGCCAAGGTCCCGGGGCCCTCTACGAGCAGTACTTC. It is translated as CASSQGPGALYEQYF.

A few counts support this clonotype. The CDR3 region has the DNA TGCGCCACCTCCGGGACGGCTAACTATGGCTACACCTTC. It specifies CATSGTANYGYTF. The chain is built from TRBV10-1 and TRBJ1-2, with a weak D call TRBD1 (5 bases). The length of the CDR3 is 13 residues. V was cut by 10 bases and J by 0 bases, with 12 bases left in between. The germline gives CDR1 WNHNN, CDR2 SYGVQD (reference sequence).

This clonotype was observed a few times. The chain combines TRBV7-9 with TRBJ1-2; D ambiguous. V lost 5 bases to trimming and J lost 8 bases, with 12 bases between them. This CDR3 has 12 residues. Germline CDR1 reads SEHNR; CDR2 reads FQNEAQ (reference sequence). Here the CDR3 DNA reads TGTGCCAGCAGCACGGACCTCGGGGGCTACACCTTC. It specifies CASSTDLGGYTF.

Many counts were recorded for this clonotype. V gene TRBV12-5 combines with J gene TRBJ1-2; TRBD1 matches 7 bases. V gave up 0 bases and J gave up 7 bases; unmatched junction bases: 20. Per the germline V gene, CDR1 is LGHNT and CDR2 is FRNRAP. This CDR3 comprises 19 residues. The CDR3 is CASGLVISDVEGAFGGYTF. CDR3 nucleotides: TGTGCTAGTGGTTTGGTAATCTCCGACGTCGAGGGGGCTTTTGGTGGCTACACCTTC.

V and J are TRBV19 and TRBJ2-1; no definite D call. The CDR3 covers 15 residues. CDR1 is LNHDA and CDR2 is SQIVND in the germline V gene (reference sequence). V dropped 3 bases and J dropped 1 base, with 10 bases sitting between them. DNA for the CDR3: TGTGCCAGTAGTATGAGGACGGTTTCCTACAATGAGCAGTTCTTC. Protein sequence: CASSMRTVSYNEQFF. The full variable domain, completed using reference TRBV19 and TRBJ2-1, is DGGITQSPKYLFRKEGQNVTLSCEQNLNHDAMYWYRQDPGQGLRLIYYSQIVNDFQKGDIAEGYSVSREKKESFPLTVTSAQKNPTAFYLCASSMRTVSYNEQFFGPGTRLTVL.

This clonotype showed up just a few times. The chain carries TRBV2 and TRBJ1-2, with a tentative D call TRBD1 (6 bases). There are 14 residues in the CDR3. Trimming took 6 bases from V and 7 from J, leaving 18 bases between them. The germline gives CDR1 SNHLY, CDR2 FYNNEI. As DNA, the CDR3 is TGTGCCAGCAGAGCGGAACAGGGTGAAGGTGGCTACACCTTC. Translating gives CASRAEQGEGGYTF.

This clonotype showed up many times. The rearrangement uses TRBV27 and TRBJ2-1; tentative D call: TRBD2 (6 bases). V gave up 1 base and J gave up 8 bases, with 18 bases separating them. In germline, CDR1 is MNHEY, CDR2 SMNVEV (reference sequence). The CDR3 consists of 16 residues. CDR3 in amino acids: CASSLFLAEVRDEQFF. CDR3 nucleotide sequence: TGTGCCAGCAGTTTATTTTTAGCGGAGGTTAGGGATGAGCAGTTCTTC.

This clonotype occurred a few times. The genes are TRBV9 and TRBJ2-3, with D uncertain. The CDR3 has 13 amino acids. Per germline, CDR1 SGDLS and CDR2 YYNGEE. Trimming cost V 4 bases and J 2 bases, with 8 bases left between them. The CDR3 loop reads CASSSHLTDTQYF. The CDR3, as DNA: TGTGCCAGCAGCTCCCACCTCACAGATACGCAGTATTTT. Drawing the rest from reference TRBV9 and TRBJ2-3, the complete variable domain is DSGVTQTPKHLITATGQRVTLRCSPRSGDLSVYWYQQSLDQGLQFLIQYYNGEERAKGNILERFSAQQFPDLHSELNLSSLELGDSALYFCASSSHLTDTQYFGPGTRLTVL.

This clonotype came up a few times. V usage is TRBV7-9 and J usage is TRBJ1-2; tentatively, D is TRBD1 (6 bases). The ends were cut back, 1 base at V and 4 bases at J, with 13 bases in the middle. The CDR3 is made up of 15 amino acids. Per the germline V gene, CDR1 is SEHNR and CDR2 is FQNEAQ (reference sequence). CDR3 sequence (DNA): TGTGCCAGCAGCTTAGAAGGGGGGCTTTTCTATGGCTACACCTTC. Its protein product is CASSLEGGLFYGYTF.

This clonotype was seen repeatedly, ten times or more. The CDR3 DNA reads as TGCAGTGCTAAGACTAGCGGGAAAGACGAGCAGTACTTC. Amino acids: CSAKTSGKDEQYF. The rearrangement uses TRBV20-1 and TRBJ2-7; 11 bases align to TRBD2. This CDR3 has 13 residues. Trimming removed 4 bases from V and 5 bases from J; junction bases left unmatched: 4. The germline gives CDR1 DFQATT, CDR2 SNEGSKA (reference sequence).

The sample holds many counts of this clonotype. The chain carries TRBV11-2 and TRBJ2-7; 7 positions match TRBD1. The germline V gene has CDR1 SGHAT and CDR2 FQNNGV. Trimming took 5 bases from V and 0 from J; bases not matched to a gene: 10. CDR3 size: 16 residues. The CDR3 protein is CASSKQTGKVSYEQYF. For the CDR3, the DNA is TGTGCCAGCAGCAAACAGACAGGGAAGGTCTCCTACGAGCAGTACTTC. Supplemented by reference TRBV11-2 and TRBJ2-7, the full variable domain reads EAGVAQSPRYKIIEKRQSVAFWCNPISGHATLYWYQQILGQGPKLLIQFQNNGVVDDSQLPKDRFSAERLKGVDSTLKIQPAKLEDSAVYLCASSKQTGKVSYEQYFGPGTRLTVT.

This clonotype has ten or more counts. This chain links TRBV15 with TRBJ1-2, with D tentatively TRBD1 (5 bases). CDR3 length: 15 amino acids. CDR1 is LNHNV and CDR2 is YYDKDF in the germline V gene (reference sequence). Trimming cost V 0 bases and J 8 bases, with 16 bases left between them. CDR3 sequence (DNA): TGTGCCACCAGCAGAGATGCGGCAGGGCGGTGGGGCTACACCTTC. Its translation: CATSRDAAGRWGYTF.

This clonotype was detected only a few times. This chain uses TRBV19 with TRBJ2-2; 7 nucleotides match TRBD2. Germline V lookup: CDR1 LNHDA, CDR2 SQIVND (reference sequence). The V segment lost 6 bases and the J segment 1 base; nucleotides outside the gene matches: 5. CDR3 size: 15 residues. In DNA form, the CDR3 reads TGTGCCAGTAGGATGACTAGCTTGAACACCGGGGAGCTGTTTTTT. Amino acid sequence: CASRMTSLNTGELFF.

With regard to this clonotype: Since a much larger clone is just one base distant, this may be a read error. The conserved phenylalanine or tryptophan normally closing the CDR3 is absent here, so this likely arose from a read error. J is TRBJ1-1 and V is TRBV20-1; unclear D gene. The CDR3 sequence is 15 residues long. The germline V gene encodes CDR1 DFQATT and CDR2 SNEGSKA (reference sequence). With 0 bases removed from V and 1 base from J, the gap between germline ends came to 12 bases. The chain's CDR3 is CSARDLGRGNTEAFL. Here the CDR3 DNA reads TGCAGTGCTAGAGACCTAGGACGGGGGAACACTGAAGCTTTCCTT.

This clonotype has a count of ten or more. The rearrangement links TRBV4-1 to TRBJ1-2, with TRBD1 matching 8 bases. J gave up 8 bases and V 0 bases, and 8 bases lay outside the gene matches. This CDR3 has 15 residues. Germline V gene lookup returns CDR1 MGHRA and CDR2 YSYEKL. The CDR3 region has the DNA TGCGCCAGCAGCCAAGATCCCCAGGGGGCTGGCGGCTACACCTTC. It specifies CASSQDPQGAGGYTF.

This clonotype was detected many times. The chain uses TRBV7-6 and TRBJ2-3; D is unclear. The germline V and J ends were trimmed by 1 base and 5 bases, with 7 bases remaining between them. Germline CDR1 is SGHVS and CDR2 is FNYEAQ. The CDR3 covers 13 residues. In DNA form, the CDR3 reads TGTGCCAGCAGCTTAGAACTGGGAGATACGCAGTATTTT. Amino acid sequence: CASSLELGDTQYF.

This clonotype has at least ten counts. V is TRBV27 and J is TRBJ2-1; TRBD1 agrees at 10 bases. Germline CDR1 reads MNHEY; CDR2 reads SMNVEV (reference sequence). There are 17 residues in the CDR3. Germline trimming cut 4 bases from V and 5 bases from J; bases unmatched to any gene: 11. The CDR3 sequence: CASSSGTGAFLNNEQFF. As DNA, the CDR3 is TGTGCCAGCAGTTCAGGGACAGGGGCGTTTCTGAACAATGAGCAGTTCTTC.

The rearrangement uses TRBV29-1 and TRBJ1-2, with D tentatively TRBD1 (6 bases). V was trimmed by 7 bases and J by 4 bases, leaving 13 bases between them. Germline assignment: CDR1 SQVTM and CDR2 ANQGSEA. CDR3 length: 12 residues. The CDR3 nucleotides read TGCAGCGGACGGACAGAATTCTATGGCTACACCTTC. Its translation: CSGRTEFYGYTF.

The table lists this clonotype with a few counts. The chain links TRBV13 to TRBJ2-3; 9 bases map to TRBD2. The CDR3 runs to 17 residues. V trimming: 4 bases; J trimming: 7 bases; junction bases outside the gene matches: 15. The germline CDR1 and CDR2 sequences are PRHDT and FYEKMQ (reference sequence). CDR3 nucleotides: TGTGCCAGCAGCTGGGACTTCGCGGGGGGGGGTATAAATACGCAGTATTTT. Translation: CASSWDFAGGGINTQYF.

In its sample, this clonotype was seen many times. This chain uses TRBV7-9 with TRBJ2-2; no clear D gene. The CDR3 contains 15 residues. Between the trimmed V and J ends, which lost 3 bases and 0 bases, there was a span of 8 bases. Germline V lookup: CDR1 SEHNR, CDR2 FQNEAQ (reference sequence). The CDR3 protein is CASSFFQANTGELFF. The CDR3 bases are TGTGCCAGCAGCTTCTTCCAGGCGAACACCGGGGAGCTGTTTTTT.